What follows are 7 T cell receptor beta chains derived from one specimen sequenced in a study of early T cells in non-severe SARS-CoV-2 infection. TCRdb ran MiXCR on the 5' RACE reads and lists one entry per CDR3 protein. Of 32,000 or so distinct CDR3 sequences listed, approximately 10% are singletons. The specimen sequenced was whole blood. Source of these receptors: an adult who was a healthcare worker with PCR-confirmed SARS-CoV-2 infection or an uninfected control (not recorded which).

This clonotype has just a few counts. The chain has TRBV20-1 and TRBJ1-6, with D possibly TRBD1 on 6 matching bases. The germline V and J ends were trimmed by 1 base and 7 bases, with 23 bases remaining between them. Germline V gives CDR1 DFQATT, CDR2 SNEGSKA (reference sequence). CDR3 length: 18 residues. CDR3 loop: CSARVLGGAFSPNSPLHF. In nucleotides, the CDR3 is TGCAGTGCTAGAGTCTTGGGGGGGGCGTTTAGTCCCAATTCACCCCTCCACTTT.

This clonotype was seen at least ten times. V and J are TRBV12-3 or TRBV12-4 and TRBJ1-4, with no clear D. The CDR3 sequence is 15 residues long. Trimming shortened V by 3 bases and J by 6 bases, and 14 bases separated the two germline ends. CDR3 amino acids: CASSFGLSGYEKLFF. In nucleotides, the CDR3 is TGTGCCAGCAGTTTCGGGTTGTCCGGGTATGAAAAACTGTTTTTT.

Many counts were recorded for this clonotype. This sequence joins TRBV19 and TRBJ1-5; D might be TRBD1 (5 bases). The CDR3 loop spans 13 amino acids. CDR1 is LNHDA and CDR2 is SQIVND in the germline V gene (reference sequence). Trimming stripped 6 bases from V and 5 bases from J, with 11 bases between. The CDR3 nucleotides read TGTGCCAGTAGGTGGACACCCCATCAGCCCCAGCATTTT. Translating gives CASRWTPHQPQHF.

In its sample, this clonotype was seen a few times. The chain recombines TRBV29-1 with TRBJ1-2; D unclear. Trimming cost V 6 bases and J 8 bases, with 13 bases left between them. CDR1 and CDR2 from the germline V gene are SQVTM and ANQGSEA. The CDR3 spans 11 residues. DNA of the CDR3: TGCAGCGTGGGCGGTCTTGGCGGCTACACCTTC. Protein: CSVGGLGGYTF.

This clonotype appeared a few times. This rearrangement joins TRBV7-8 to TRBJ1-1; D is possibly TRBD1 (5 bases). This CDR3 comprises 13 residues. The ends were cut back, 8 bases at V and 4 bases at J, with 14 bases in the middle. In germline, CDR1 is SGHVS, CDR2 FQNEAQ. CDR3 sequence: CASGDFLGTEAFF. The CDR3 DNA sequence: TGTGCCAGCGGGGACTTCTTAGGCACTGAAGCTTTCTTT.

This clonotype has ten or more counts. This rearrangement joins TRBV5-5 to TRBJ2-6; 10 bases fit TRBD1. The CDR3 spans 18 residues. Germline CDR1 reads SGHKS; CDR2 reads YYEKEE (reference sequence). V lost 0 bases to trimming and J lost 2 bases; unmatched junction nucleotides: 5. CDR3 bases: TGTGCCAGCAGCTTGGACGGGACAGGGGTCACTGGGGCCAACGTCCTGACTTTC. Its translation: CASSLDGTGVTGANVLTF.

This clonotype has a count of ten or more. The chain uses TRBV24-1 and TRBJ1-5; D gene uncertain. CDR3 length: 13 amino acids. Trimming shortened V by 7 bases and J by 0 bases, and 6 bases separated the two germline ends. In germline, CDR1 is KGHDR, CDR2 SFDVKD. In DNA, the CDR3 is TGTGCCACCAGCGACATTAGCAATCAGCCCCAGCATTTT. Its protein product is CATSDISNQPQHF.